These T cell receptor beta chains were read from a single sample in a study of cytomegalovirus exposure and HLA in healthy donors. Assay used: immunoSEQ multiplex PCR; TCRdb lists only in-frame clones, some missing. This sample has roughly 160,000 clones, with more than 70% found just once. What was sequenced was PBMCs. The receptors stem from a man in his sixties in good health and CMV-seronegative. CDR3s leave out the opening cysteine and the closing phenylalanine or tryptophan.

V gene: TRBV7-9
J gene: TRBJ2-1
CDR3 length: 11
CDR3 protein: ASSLVVLNEQF

V gene: TRBV11-3
J gene: TRBJ2-1
CDR3 length: 14
CDR3 protein: ASSLDSTGSYNEQF

V gene: TRBV4-3
J gene: TRBJ1-2
CDR3 length: 11
CDR3 protein: ASSQAGDYGYT

V gene: TRBV10-3
J gene: TRBJ2-5
CDR3 length: 12
CDR3 protein: AIRREGIEEAQY

V gene: TRBV9
J gene: TRBJ2-2
CDR3 length: 17
CDR3 protein: ASSVVGLRGPGGTGELF

V gene: TRBV30
J gene: NA
CDR3 length: 9
CDR3 protein: AWSGGYEQY

V gene: TRBV19
J gene: TRBJ2-7
CDR3 length: 11
CDR3 protein: ASSTGLPLEQY

V gene: TRBV9
J gene: TRBJ2-5
CDR3 length: 11
CDR3 protein: ASSVGFGGQQY

V gene: TRBV6-1
J gene: TRBJ1-2
CDR3 length: 10
CDR3 protein: ASSEVGGGYT

V gene: TRBV6-1
J gene: TRBJ2-7
CDR3 length: 12
CDR3 protein: ASSEQRGAYEQY

V gene: TRBV27
J gene: TRBJ1-2
CDR3 length: 12
CDR3 protein: ASRSGTGINGYT

V gene: TRBV28
J gene: TRBJ2-7
CDR3 length: 12
CDR3 protein: ASSLSGETYEQY

V gene: TRBV6-5
J gene: TRBJ1-4
CDR3 length: 14
CDR3 protein: ASSYSTGRGGEKLF

V gene: TRBV7-9
J gene: TRBJ2-5
CDR3 length: 10
CDR3 protein: SSSRLQETQY

V gene: TRBV5-4
J gene: TRBJ1-4
CDR3 length: 12
CDR3 protein: ASSPDRGSEKLF

V gene: TRBV5-4
J gene: TRBJ1-6
CDR3 length: 14
CDR3 protein: ASSLMEITGNSPLH

V gene: TRBV4-1
J gene: TRBJ1-2
CDR3 length: 13
CDR3 protein: ASSQVPGGGNGYT

V gene: TRBV4-2
J gene: TRBJ2-4
CDR3 length: 13
CDR3 protein: ASSQTPVEGNIQY

V gene: TRBV30
J gene: TRBJ2-7
CDR3 length: 10
CDR3 protein: AWGDRGNEQY

V gene: TRBV29-1
J gene: TRBJ2-2
CDR3 length: 14
CDR3 protein: SVRDTGGPHTGELF

V gene: TRBV4-3
J gene: TRBJ2-5
CDR3 length: 13
CDR3 protein: ASSQTGTIEETQY

V gene: TRBV4-3
J gene: TRBJ1-5
CDR3 length: 11
CDR3 protein: ASSQARGSSQH

V gene: TRBV19
J gene: TRBJ2-5
CDR3 length: 12
CDR3 protein: ASSTRTGEETQY

V gene: TRBV7-2
J gene: TRBJ2-5
CDR3 length: 13
CDR3 protein: ASTLAGATGETQY

V gene: TRBV28
J gene: TRBJ1-2
CDR3 length: 13
CDR3 protein: ASSLPTGQGYGYT

V gene: TRBV15
J gene: TRBJ2-5
CDR3 length: 15
CDR3 protein: ATSSPTPSGGLETQY

V gene: TRBV5-4
J gene: TRBJ1-6
CDR3 length: 14
CDR3 protein: ASSLASGGPNSPLH

V gene: TRBV5-1
J gene: TRBJ1-2
CDR3 length: 11
CDR3 protein: ASSWETGYGYT

V gene: TRBV5-4
J gene: TRBJ1-2
CDR3 length: 13
CDR3 protein: ASSHPDRSNYGYT

V gene: TRBV19
J gene: TRBJ2-2
CDR3 length: 14
CDR3 protein: ASRTSGGAFSGELF

V gene: TRBV15
J gene: TRBJ1-2
CDR3 length: 11
CDR3 protein: ATSVDKWYGYT

V gene: TRBV27
J gene: TRBJ1-1
CDR3 length: 12
CDR3 protein: ASSLMSQGARAF

V gene: TRBV28
J gene: TRBJ2-3
CDR3 length: 13
CDR3 protein: ASSSTGNGPDTQY

V gene: TRBV5-4
J gene: TRBJ1-2
CDR3 length: 12
CDR3 protein: ASSLNRGNYGYT

V gene: TRBV6-1
J gene: TRBJ1-5
CDR3 length: 11
CDR3 protein: ASSTGNNQPQH

V gene: TRBV19
J gene: TRBJ2-7
CDR3 length: 12
CDR3 protein: ASSQQGTPYEQY

V gene: TRBV7-9
J gene: TRBJ2-2
CDR3 length: 14
CDR3 protein: ASSWGGTPNTGELF

V gene: TRBV28
J gene: TRBJ1-2
CDR3 length: 11
CDR3 protein: ASSLPSTGWYT

V gene: TRBV4-1
J gene: TRBJ2-4
CDR3 length: 15
CDR3 protein: ASSQDGLKLAKNIQY

V gene: TRBV11-2
J gene: TRBJ2-1
CDR3 length: 13
CDR3 protein: ASSFSSGEYNEQF